These 10 T cell receptor beta chains came from one sample sequenced in a study of blood T cells in healthy people across ages. Then a second PCR, running roughly 7 to 11 cycles, was carried out with a sample-barcoded 5' primer and a J-beta primer mix. TCRdb re-called the 5' RACE reads with MiXCR, one entry per CDR3 protein. The table has around 820,000 distinct CDR3 sequences, roughly 25% seen once. This sample was shared with a second study, whose subject was T cells of mothers and their children.

Material for sequencing was blood. The receptors here all came from a boy between 10 and 17 years old in good health.

Regarding this clonotype: At one end the junction does not follow the germline gene, possibly because of a read error. The chain couples TRBV7-9 to TRBJ2-7; D gene unclear. The germline gives CDR1 SEHNR, CDR2 FQNEAQ (reference sequence). The CDR3 length is 15 residues. CDR3 coding DNA: TGTGTCAGCAGCTTAGAGTCCCCCACCGTCTACGAGCAGTACTTC. Translating gives CVSSLESPTVYEQYF.

This clonotype was counted between two and nine times. The rearrangement uses TRBV5-5 and TRBJ2-7, with D maybe TRBD2 (6 bases). V was clipped by 0 bases and J by 4 bases, with 14 bases between them. The CDR3 length is 15 residues. Per germline, CDR1 SGHKS and CDR2 YYEKEE (reference sequence). Here the CDR3 DNA reads TGTGCCAGCAGCTTGGTCGGGGGTAAGGGTTACGAGCAGTACTTC. As protein: CASSLVGGKGYEQYF.

This clonotype was counted between two and nine times. The rearrangement uses TRBV7-2 and TRBJ2-5; D is perhaps TRBD1 (5 bases). Trimming took 5 bases from V and 4 from J, leaving 14 bases between them. This CDR3 has 14 amino acids. CDR1 and CDR2 from the germline V gene are SGHTA and FQGNSA. CDR3: CASSPRVSGETQYF. The CDR3 DNA reads TGTGCCAGCAGCCCCAGGGTTTCTGGAGAGACCCAGTACTTC.

The table lists this clonotype with a few counts. This sequence joins TRBV28 and TRBJ1-2; D perhaps matches TRBD1 (6 bases). The CDR3 runs to 15 residues. Germline V gives CDR1 MDHEN, CDR2 SYDVKM. The germline V and J ends were trimmed by 5 bases and 4 bases, with 17 bases remaining between them. In DNA, the CDR3 is TGTGCCAGCAGTCTAACACAGGGAGAGGTCTATGGCTACACCTTC. Translation gives CASSLTQGEVYGYTF.

Here the CDR3 DNA reads TGTGCCAGCAGTGAATCATGGGGAGACAGGGGGCCAGGGGCCAACGTCCTGACTTTC. This encodes CASSESWGDRGPGANVLTF. The chain uses TRBV25-1 and TRBJ2-6, with 10 nucleotides matching TRBD1. From germline, CDR1 is MGHDK and CDR2 SYGVNS. CDR3 length: 19 residues. Trimming took 1 base from V and 4 from J; bases not matched to a gene: 10.

This clonotype was seen repeatedly, ten times or more. This chain connects TRBV7-9 to TRBJ2-7, with TRBD2 matching 9 bases. CDR3 length: 18 amino acids. V dropped 0 bases and J dropped 3; count of bases not matched to a gene: 12. The V gene's germline CDR1 is SEHNR and CDR2 FQNEAQ (reference sequence). CDR3 nucleotide sequence: TGTGCCAGCAGCTTAGCGGACTGGGGACTAGCCGGCGACTACGAGCAGTACTTC. This sequence encodes CASSLADWGLAGDYEQYF.

The genes are TRBV30 and TRBJ1-1, with D possibly TRBD1 on 6 matching bases. The V gene's germline CDR1 is GTSNPN and CDR2 SVGIG (reference sequence). This CDR3 is built from 13 residues. The V end was cut by 3 bases, the J end by 9 bases, with 17 bases between. In DNA form, the CDR3 reads TGTGCCTGGAGCCGCGGACAGTCCTTCAAAGCTTTCTTT. Translating gives CAWSRGQSFKAFF.

V is TRBV7-8 and J is TRBJ2-3; unclear D gene. CDR1 SGHVS and CDR2 FQNEAQ come from the germline V gene. This CDR3 comprises 14 residues. The ends were cut back, 3 bases at V and 2 bases at J, with 9 bases in the middle. CDR3 bases: TGTGCCAGCAGCTTTTTGACTTTCACAGATACGCAGTATTTT. It specifies CASSFLTFTDTQYF.

The sample holds a few counts of this clonotype. This chain connects TRBV5-6 to TRBJ1-4, with D unresolved. V dropped 3 bases and J dropped 4 bases, with 4 bases sitting between them. CDR3 length: 12 residues. Germline values: CDR1 SGHDT, CDR2 YYEEEE. In nucleotides, the CDR3 is TGTGCCAGCAGCTCCTATAATGAAAAACTGTTTTTT. Translation gives CASSSYNEKLFF. Full variable domain (remainder filled in from reference TRBV5-6 and TRBJ1-4): DAGVTQSPTHLIKTRGQQVTLRCSPKSGHDTVSWYQQALGQGPQFIFQYYEEEERQRGNFPDRFSGHQFPNYSSELNVNALLLGDSALYLCASSSYNEKLFFGSGTQLSVL.

V gene TRBV20-1 combines with J gene TRBJ1-1; no firm D call. The V gene lost 2 bases and the J gene lost 4 bases, with 8 bases spanning the gap. The CDR3 is 12 amino acids. Germline values: CDR1 DFQATT, CDR2 SNEGSKA (reference sequence). CDR3 protein: CSARRDSTEAFF. The CDR3 bases are TGCAGTGCTAGACGGGATTCCACTGAAGCTTTCTTT.